This TCR beta chain was identified during a study of lymphopenia after photon versus proton radiotherapy. Produced via immunoSEQ multiplex PCR; TCRdb's table is partial and in-frame only. The sample holds several thousand clones, 70% to 90% seen once. Whole-study results and caveats: Authors raise, but do not show, better survival with proton therapy. In patients who died, overall survival fell as post-nadir TCR diversity dropped more.

Note on this clone: Its antigen is still unknown.

Per germline, CDR1 MDHEN and CDR2 SYDVKM. This CDR3 spans 15 amino acids. Trimming took 4 bases from V and 2 from J; bases not matched to a gene: 5. The TCR sequence derives from a man aged 80 or over with cholangiocarcinoma. The starting material was peripheral blood, obtained from a patient treated with photon-based radiotherapy. The rearrangement links TRBV28 to TRBJ1-5; 7 nucleotides line up with TRBD1. The CDR3: CASSSPGTGNQPQHF. The CDR3 DNA reads TGTGCCAGCAGTTCCCCCGGGACAGGCAATCAGCCCCAGCATTTT.